This T cell receptor beta chain was found in a study of identical twins. General observations from the study: For cord blood, abundant beta clonotypes had fewer insertions, unlike memory repertoires, which showed none. Models predicted less out-of-frame TCR alpha sharing in monozygotic twins than was found.

cDNA molecules carried unique molecular identifiers, and template switching added a universal primer site. TCRdb re-called the 5' RACE reads with MiXCR, one entry per CDR3 protein. This table holds hundreds of thousands of distinct CDR3 sequences, roughly an eighth found once. There are a few counts of this clonotype. Its matching antigen is unknown. The same sample was also used in a study of yellow fever vaccine responses in identical twins. That study adds: Twins' T cell vaccine responses reportedly looked partly convergent, partly personalized.

The sequenced sample was PBMCs. This TCR was recovered from a woman under 30 in good health.

The CDR3 DNA is TGTGCCAGCAGAAAGCCAGGAGCCGACACCGGGGAGCTGTTTTTT. Protein sequence: CASRKPGADTGELFF. J is TRBJ2-2 and V is TRBV6-1; D ambiguous. This CDR3 is 15 amino acids long. CDR1 and CDR2 from the germline V gene are MNHNS and SASEGT. The V and J ends lost 6 bases and 3 bases respectively, with 14 bases between them.